What follows are 29 T cell receptor beta chains derived from one specimen sequenced in a study of vaccination and CD4 T cells after COVID-19. The Oncomine TCR Beta short-read assay generated sequence data from the DNA of cultured CD4+ T cells. Using its own MiXCR run on the PCR reads, TCRdb lists one record per CDR3 protein. The sample has under 30,000 distinct CDR3 sequences; over 30% are singletons. Time point of the sample: late sampling 161 to 241 days after vaccination in a few convalescent patients. Treatment described: 10-day PBMC culture with coronavirus spike peptide pools or control peptides (ViraFEST assay). The antigens for these receptors are not known. Material: CD4+ T cells from blood, cultured in vitro, obtained about 7 months after SARS-CoV-2 vaccination. These receptors all stem from a human donor who had recovered from COVID-19.

The chain has TRBV20-1 and TRBJ2-7; TRBD1 aligns across 8 bases. The V segment lost 1 base and the J segment 0 bases; nucleotides outside the gene matches: 5. There are 15 residues in the CDR3. In germline, CDR1 is DFQATT, CDR2 SNEGSKA (reference sequence). CDR3 sequence reads: CSARVWTGYSYEQYF. Here the CDR3 DNA reads TGCAGTGCTAGAGTTTGGACAGGGTACTCCTACGAGCAGTACTTC.

J is TRBJ2-5 and V is TRBV7-9, with D perhaps assigned TRBD1 or TRBD2 (5 bases each). Per the germline V gene, CDR1 is SEHNR and CDR2 is FQNEAQ (reference sequence). V dropped 2 bases and J dropped 5 bases, with 15 bases sitting between them. The length of the CDR3 is 15 residues. CDR3 sequence (DNA): TGTGCCAGCAGCTTAACCTGGGGGTCGGAGGAGACCCAGTACTTC. It encodes CASSLTWGSEETQYF.

This rearrangement joins TRBV6-1 to TRBJ2-2, with TRBD1 identical over 10 bases. This CDR3 is 17 amino acids long. Germline trimming cut 5 bases from V and 1 base from J; bases unmatched to any gene: 7. Germline V gene data show CDR1 as MNHNS and CDR2 as SASEGT. CDR3 sequence: CASSRTGGTKNTGELFF. The CDR3 bases are TGTGCCAGCAGTAGGACAGGGGGGACAAAGAACACCGGGGAGCTGTTTTTT.

The V and J genes are TRBV6-1 and TRBJ1-2; tentative D call: TRBD1 (5 bases). The CDR3 extends over 15 amino acids. Trimming removed 0 bases from V and 5 bases from J, with 13 bases in between. Looked up from germline, CDR1 is MNHNS and CDR2 is SASEGT. The CDR3 DNA sequence: TGTGCCAGCAGTGAAGCGGGGCAGATCACGTATGGCTACACCTTC. Translated, it gives CASSEAGQITYGYTF.

The rearrangement joins TRBV7-2 to TRBJ1-5; D not certain. The ends were cut back, 5 bases at V and 5 bases at J, with 10 bases in the middle. The CDR3 consists of 13 residues. Germline CDR1 is SGHTA and CDR2 is FQGNSA. In nucleotides, the CDR3 is TGTGCCAGCAGCCCCAATTACGATCAGCCCCAGCATTTT. It yields the protein CASSPNYDQPQHF. The full variable domain, with the rest looked up from reference TRBV7-2 and TRBJ1-5, is GAGVSQSPSNKVTEKGKDVELRCDPISGHTALYWYRQSLGQGLEFLIYFQGNSAPDKSGLPSDRFSAERTGGSVSTLTIQRTQQEDSAVYLCASSPNYDQPQHFGDGTRLSIL.

The chain employs TRBV6-1 and TRBJ2-7; 8 nucleotides match TRBD2. This CDR3 contains 15 residues. Germline assignment: CDR1 MNHNS and CDR2 SASEGT. J gave up 4 bases and V 9 bases, and 14 bases lay outside the gene matches. The CDR3 bases are TGTGCCAGAACACCATCCGGGACTAGACCATACGAGCAGTACTTC. Its protein is CARTPSGTRPYEQYF.

This CDR3 is CASSGWGEQYF. CDR3 nucleotide sequence: TGTGCCAGCAGTGGGTGGGGCGAGCAGTACTTC. The chain is built from TRBV28 and TRBJ2-7; D unresolved. Germline V gene lookup returns CDR1 MDHEN and CDR2 SYDVKM. Trimming shortened V by 5 bases and J by 6 bases, and 8 bases separated the two germline ends. The CDR3 covers 11 residues.

This clonotype was seen only a few times. The rearrangement links TRBV7-8 to TRBJ1-1, with D perhaps matching TRBD1 (5 bases). V was trimmed by 3 bases and J by 5 bases, leaving 10 bases between them. The CDR3 spans 13 residues. Looked up from germline, CDR1 is SGHVS and CDR2 is FQNEAQ. CDR3 coding DNA: TGTGCCAGCAGCTTGGTAGGGGATACTGAAGCTTTCTTT. It translates to CASSLVGDTEAFF.

The chain has TRBV27 and TRBJ2-5; 9 bases are shared with TRBD1. This CDR3 is built from 15 residues. CDR1 is MNHEY, CDR2 SMNVEV, per germline (reference sequence). Losses at the gene ends were 3 bases for V and 4 bases for J; bases not matched to a gene: 6. The CDR3 DNA reads as TGTGCCAGCAGTTTCTTGGGACAGGGTGGAGAGACCCAGTACTTC. Translation gives CASSFLGQGGETQYF.

The chain carries TRBV18 and TRBJ2-5; 7 positions match TRBD1. The J segment lost 4 bases and the V segment lost 5 bases, leaving 10 bases of the junction unmatched. This CDR3 is built from 15 residues. Looked up from germline, CDR1 is KGHSH and CDR2 is LQKENI. The CDR3, as DNA: TGTGCCAGCTCAGTAAACAGGGGACGGGGAGAGACCCAGTACTTC. It codes for CASSVNRGRGETQYF. Filled out from reference TRBV18 and TRBJ2-5, the complete variable domain reads NAGVMQNPRHLVRRRGQEARLRCSPMKGHSHVYWYRQLPEEGLKFMVYLQKENIIDESGMPKERFSAEFPKEGPSILRIQQVVRGDSAAYFCASSVNRGRGETQYFGPGTRLLVL.

The rearrangement uses TRBV10-3 and TRBJ1-1; possibly TRBD1 for D (6 bases). The CDR3 totals 13 residues. Germline V gene sequence: CDR1 ENHRY, CDR2 SYGVKD. Trimming removed 7 bases at V and 1 base at J, with 10 bases between. The CDR3 DNA follows: TGTGCCATCACCCAAGGGGGGAACACTGAAGCTTTCTTT. It is translated as CAITQGGNTEAFF.

This clonotype ranks as medium-sized. The chain joins TRBV7-2 to TRBJ2-3; TRBD2 matches at 12 bases. Trimming cost V 6 bases and J 2 bases; bases outside gene matches: 3. This CDR3 region has 15 residues. Germline CDR1 and CDR2: SGHTA and FQGNSA. The CDR3 loop is CASRGLAGYTDTQYF. The CDR3 DNA reads as TGTGCCAGCAGAGGACTAGCGGGGTACACAGATACGCAGTATTTT.

V is TRBV28 and J is TRBJ1-2; D possibly corresponds to TRBD1 (5 bases). The V and J ends lost 1 base and 8 bases respectively, with 11 bases between them. The germline gives CDR1 MDHEN, CDR2 SYDVKM. This CDR3 comprises 13 residues. The CDR3 DNA is TGTGCCAGCAGTTTATTGCAGGGTCGAGGCTACACCTTC. This sequence encodes CASSLLQGRGYTF.

A few counts support this clonotype. The chain employs TRBV6-5 and TRBJ2-5, with D possibly TRBD2 on 5 matching bases. Germline CDR1 and CDR2: MNHEY and SVGAGI. V was pared by 2 bases and J by 5 bases, with 15 bases between. This CDR3 has 15 amino acids. The CDR3 loop reads CASSYVGSGGETQYF. The CDR3 region has the DNA TGTGCCAGCAGTTACGTAGGGAGTGGTGGGGAGACCCAGTACTTC.

V is TRBV28 and J is TRBJ2-7, with 8 bases fitting TRBD2. Germline-derived CDR1 and CDR2 are MDHEN and SYDVKM. This CDR3 is built from 18 residues. V gave up 4 bases and J gave up 2 bases; unmatched junction bases: 16. The chain's CDR3 is CASSSYGGAGATPYEQYF. Here the CDR3 DNA reads TGTGCCAGCAGTTCCTACGGGGGGGCAGGGGCTACTCCCTACGAGCAGTACTTC.

The genes are TRBV15 and TRBJ2-5; unclear D gene. Germline-derived CDR1 and CDR2 are LNHNV and YYDKDF (reference sequence). V gave up 0 bases and J gave up 2 bases, with 7 bases separating them. This CDR3 contains 14 residues. This CDR3 reads CATSRDSGQETQYF. DNA for the CDR3: TGTGCCACCAGCAGAGATTCCGGACAAGAGACCCAGTACTTC.

V is TRBV20-1 and J is TRBJ2-7, with a tentative D call TRBD1 (6 bases). Germline-derived CDR1 and CDR2 are DFQATT and SNEGSKA (reference sequence). This CDR3 is built from 13 residues. V was cut by 0 bases and J by 2 bases, with 8 bases left in between. Here the CDR3 reads CSARDTGTYEQYF. CDR3 bases: TGCAGTGCTAGAGATACAGGGACCTACGAGCAGTACTTC.

This clonotype has just a few counts. V and J are TRBV6-1 and TRBJ1-1; D unresolved. Germline CDR1 reads MNHNS; CDR2 reads SASEGT. The CDR3 covers 13 residues. V dropped 6 bases and J dropped 2 bases, with 10 bases sitting between them. As DNA, the CDR3 is TGTGCCAGCAGAACCCCACAAAACACTGAAGCTTTCTTT. Its translation: CASRTPQNTEAFF.

About this clonotype: One base away lies a much larger clone, so this may be a sequencing read error. This chain joins TRBV20-1 and TRBJ2-3, with 8 bases matching TRBD2. Germline CDR1 and CDR2: DFQATT and SNEGSKA (reference sequence). This CDR3 contains 14 residues. V was pared by 2 bases and J by 5 bases, with 6 bases of the junction left unmatched. The CDR3 coding sequence is TGCAGTGCTAGACAGGCGGGAGGAGTAGATACGCAGTATTTT. This gives the protein CSARQAGGVDTQYF.

This chain links TRBV2 with TRBJ2-7; D is tentatively TRBD1 or TRBD2 (6 bases each). The CDR3 length is 14 residues. Germline lookup yields CDR1 SNHLY and CDR2 FYNNEI. V lost 9 bases and J lost 4, with 19 bases in between. The CDR3 region is CASRRGGRGYEQYF. The CDR3 DNA is TGTGCCAGTAGGAGGGGAGGCAGGGGTTACGAGCAGTACTTC.

The sample holds a few counts of this clonotype. The rearrangement links TRBV20-1 to TRBJ1-2; 10 bases are a match to TRBD1. The CDR3 spans 14 residues. The germline CDR1 and CDR2 sequences are DFQATT and SNEGSKA (reference sequence). V shed 0 bases and J 3 bases; nucleotides not matched to a gene: 1. DNA for the CDR3: TGCAGTGCTAGAGAGACAGGGGGCGACTATGGCTACACCTTC. Amino acids: CSARETGGDYGYTF.

The count of this clonotype is one. The V gene is TRBV24-1, the J gene TRBJ2-7, with 7 bases lining up with TRBD1. Germline V CDR1 and CDR2: KGHDR, SFDVKD. Trimming took 4 bases from V and 5 from J; bases not matched to a gene: 10. This CDR3 spans 15 amino acids. CDR3 nucleotides: TGTGCCACCAGTGACTCGACAGGGAGTCCTAACGAGCAGTACTTC. Its protein product is CATSDSTGSPNEQYF.

This rearrangement joins TRBV7-2 to TRBJ2-3; weak D call: TRBD1 (6 bases). Between the trimmed V and J ends, which lost 4 bases and 3 bases, there was a span of 8 bases. This CDR3 spans 13 amino acids. Germline V gene sequence: CDR1 SGHTA, CDR2 FQGNSA. CDR3 residues: CASSSDRTDTQYF. The CDR3 region has the DNA TGTGCCAGCAGCTCAGACAGGACAGATACGCAGTATTTT.

This clonotype is judged medium-sized (0.01 to 0.1%). The rearrangement links TRBV6-5 to TRBJ2-7, with a tentative D call TRBD2 (5 bases). Germline V gene data show CDR1 as MNHEY and CDR2 as SVGAGI. CDR3 length: 13 amino acids. The V gene lost 2 bases and the J gene lost 9 bases, with 14 bases spanning the gap. CDR3: CASSYASSYGQYF. The CDR3 bases are TGTGCCAGCAGTTACGCTTCTAGCTATGGGCAGTACTTC.

J is TRBJ2-5 and V is TRBV5-1; D is unclear. V shed 2 bases and J shed 2 bases, with 10 bases lying between them. From germline, CDR1 is SGHRS and CDR2 YFSETQ. This CDR3 region has 14 residues. In DNA form, the CDR3 reads TGCGCCAGCAGCTTCGGCAGTCCGCAAGAGACCCAGTACTTC. Protein: CASSFGSPQETQYF.

This sequence joins TRBV20-1 and TRBJ2-5, with D possibly matching TRBD2 (6 bases). The CDR3 runs to 12 residues. Per germline, CDR1 DFQATT and CDR2 SNEGSKA (reference sequence). With 3 bases removed from V and 5 bases from J, the gap between germline ends came to 10 bases. In nucleotides, the CDR3 is TGCAGTGCTAGCGGGAGATCGGAGACCCAGTACTTC. Encoded protein: CSASGRSETQYF.

The rearrangement joins TRBV25-1 to TRBJ1-2; D gene unclear. Germline lookup yields CDR1 MGHDK and CDR2 SYGVNS. V lost 3 bases and J 4 bases, leaving 15 bases between the germline ends. The CDR3 has 15 residues. The CDR3 region has the DNA TGTGCCAGCAGTGATGGAGGGCAGCGGGGCTATGGCTACACCTTC. Residues: CASSDGGQRGYGYTF.

The gene calls are TRBV2 and TRBJ2-5; D is ambiguous. This CDR3 is 12 amino acids long. Trimming shortened V by 4 bases and J by 5 bases, and 8 bases separated the two germline ends. CDR1 SNHLY and CDR2 FYNNEI come from the germline V gene. The CDR3 spells CASSAPVETQYF. CDR3 DNA: TGTGCCAGCAGTGCACCCGTGGAGACCCAGTACTTC.

This clonotype was picked up one time. The chain employs TRBV15 and TRBJ2-2; 14 nucleotides agree with TRBD2. The junction had 12 bases not matched to a gene; V was cut back by 1 base and J by 5 bases. The CDR3 is 20 amino acids. Germline assignment: CDR1 LNHNV and CDR2 YYDKDF (reference sequence). The CDR3 loop reads CATSRGFRTSGRTATGELFF. The DNA of the CDR3 is TGTGCCACCAGCAGAGGATTTCGGACTAGCGGGAGGACGGCGACCGGGGAGCTGTTTTTT.